The sequence of this T cell receptor beta chain was determined in a study of blood T cell repertoires in COVID-19. The CDR3 is 17 residues long. The trim removed 3 bases at V and 9 bases at J, leaving 17 bases unmatched. From germline, CDR1 is SGDLS and CDR2 YYNGEE. Generated by immunoSEQ multiplex PCR, the TCRdb table keeps only in-frame clones and is missing some. The sample has under 200,000 clones, approximately 90% seen once. The TCR was taken from a man between 50 and 59 years old with acute or convalescent COVID-19. The rearrangement links TRBV9 to TRBJ1-5, with TRBD1 matching over 8 bases. The sample taken for sequencing was peripheral blood. The CDR3 reads CASSAKITGGPPRPQHF. CDR3 DNA: TGTGCCAGCAGCGCGAAAATCACAGGGGGACCACCTAGGCCCCAGCATTTT. Together with reference TRBV9 and TRBJ1-5, the CDR3 gives the full variable domain: DSGVTQTPKHLITATGQRVTLRCSPRSGDLSVYWYQQSLDQGLQFLIQYYNGEERAKGNILERFSAQQFPDLHSELNLSSLELGDSALYFCASSAKITGGPPRPQHFGDGTRLSIL.